This TCR beta chain was retrieved from a study of blood T cell repertoires in COVID-19. Per the study methods: The assay estimated nucleated cells by amplifying reference gene primers. TCRdb's table, derived via immunoSEQ multiplex PCR, lists solely in-frame clones and lacks some. V and J calls and clone size come straight from that table; D and trimming were deduced from the DNA. The sample includes more than 300,000 clones, around 88% seen only once; the top ten take 1.2%. Sequenced: peripheral blood. This TCR was recovered from a woman aged 45 to 65 with acute or convalescent COVID-19.

CDR3 DNA: TGTGCCAGCAGCCTGGGACAGGGGGCGTGGGGCTACACCTTC. Its protein is CASSLGQGAWGYTF. The chain uses TRBV5-6 and TRBJ1-2; 12 bases are a match to TRBD1. The germline V gene has CDR1 SGHDT and CDR2 YYEEEE. This CDR3 has 14 residues. The trim removed 4 bases at V and 8 bases at J, leaving 6 bases unmatched.